Listed below are T cell receptor beta chains from one sample, sequenced in a study of technical replicates of blood from several donors. Repertoires were generated with immunoSEQ multiplex PCR, while TCRdb's copy carries only in-frame clones and drops some. The sample shows about 100,000 clones, 96% of them seen only once. The sequencing sample was made of T cells isolated from PBMCs. Source of these receptors: a human donor in good health. CDR3s leave out the opening cysteine and the closing phenylalanine or tryptophan. Clone size is given for some rows only: seen once, a few or many times, or a class if the clone is expanded.

v_call clone_size cdr3_aa
TRBV5-4 NA ASSHGGAAGANVLT
TRBV2 NA ASSEITQSQRWD
TRBV14 NA ASSQQRQATEAF
TRBV7-2 NA ASSFLAPSGQVYEGQY
TRBV7-8 NA ASSLGVQQY
TRBV19 NA ASSIETRGRNEQF
TRBV28 NA ASSSPSGTGGNTEAF
TRBV5-4 NA ASRGQNTEAF
TRBV19 NA ASSIVGRRTGELF
TRBV9 NA ASSADREGSTEAF
TRBV27 NA ASSPPSWSFYNEQF
TRBV27 NA ASSLGAGGIYT
TRBV18 NA ASSREGTYGYT
TRBV4-2 NA ASSQDPAEGAYEQY
TRBV15 NA ATSQLYLGLPEKLF
TRBV19 once ASSIRTGGGEQY
TRBV2 NA ASSEAGTSGGANGPYNEQF
TRBV7-9 NA ASSSSDEQF
TRBV5-4 NA ASSSGTTNEKLF
TRBV7-3 NA ASSSLAGGPGELF
TRBV29-1 NA SVLFFGRREAF
TRBV4-2 once ASSQDENGVWLNEQF
TRBV5-8 NA ASSKWGQVQETQY
TRBV18 NA ASSQPGAASYEQY
TRBV6-1 NA ASSTGGGYEQY
TRBV6-1 NA ASTVRTEAF
TRBV29-1 once SVVTGGNTGELF
TRBV18 NA ASSGGGRYEQY
TRBV29-1 NA STFKSGTGGTDTQY
TRBV7-2 NA ASSLVGATNEKLF
TRBV2 NA ASSGPRTGVSEAF
TRBV19 NA ASSVGANEAF
TRBV6-5 NA ASSYSREKEKLF
TRBV27 NA ASRHGNDDSPNSPLH
TRBV18 NA ASSPPQQAGNTIY
TRBV5-1 NA ASSLMRESGELF
TRBV29-1 once SVGSDRRLTDTQY
TRBV4-1 NA ASSQASGNGYT
TRBV7-6 NA ASSLGFSGEGGGYT
TRBV5-1 NA ASSLAGGEQY
TRBV4-1 NA ASSQKPRDNEQF
TRBV9 once ASTPGGLNTEAF
TRBV6-1 NA ASGLSGIAHEQY
TRBV4-1 NA ASSPRLGAGAEAF
TRBV28 NA ASSPLPDTSGGSYEQY
TRBV7-2 NA ASSVPIAEISYEQY
TRBV7-9 NA ASYLPVTRFEQF